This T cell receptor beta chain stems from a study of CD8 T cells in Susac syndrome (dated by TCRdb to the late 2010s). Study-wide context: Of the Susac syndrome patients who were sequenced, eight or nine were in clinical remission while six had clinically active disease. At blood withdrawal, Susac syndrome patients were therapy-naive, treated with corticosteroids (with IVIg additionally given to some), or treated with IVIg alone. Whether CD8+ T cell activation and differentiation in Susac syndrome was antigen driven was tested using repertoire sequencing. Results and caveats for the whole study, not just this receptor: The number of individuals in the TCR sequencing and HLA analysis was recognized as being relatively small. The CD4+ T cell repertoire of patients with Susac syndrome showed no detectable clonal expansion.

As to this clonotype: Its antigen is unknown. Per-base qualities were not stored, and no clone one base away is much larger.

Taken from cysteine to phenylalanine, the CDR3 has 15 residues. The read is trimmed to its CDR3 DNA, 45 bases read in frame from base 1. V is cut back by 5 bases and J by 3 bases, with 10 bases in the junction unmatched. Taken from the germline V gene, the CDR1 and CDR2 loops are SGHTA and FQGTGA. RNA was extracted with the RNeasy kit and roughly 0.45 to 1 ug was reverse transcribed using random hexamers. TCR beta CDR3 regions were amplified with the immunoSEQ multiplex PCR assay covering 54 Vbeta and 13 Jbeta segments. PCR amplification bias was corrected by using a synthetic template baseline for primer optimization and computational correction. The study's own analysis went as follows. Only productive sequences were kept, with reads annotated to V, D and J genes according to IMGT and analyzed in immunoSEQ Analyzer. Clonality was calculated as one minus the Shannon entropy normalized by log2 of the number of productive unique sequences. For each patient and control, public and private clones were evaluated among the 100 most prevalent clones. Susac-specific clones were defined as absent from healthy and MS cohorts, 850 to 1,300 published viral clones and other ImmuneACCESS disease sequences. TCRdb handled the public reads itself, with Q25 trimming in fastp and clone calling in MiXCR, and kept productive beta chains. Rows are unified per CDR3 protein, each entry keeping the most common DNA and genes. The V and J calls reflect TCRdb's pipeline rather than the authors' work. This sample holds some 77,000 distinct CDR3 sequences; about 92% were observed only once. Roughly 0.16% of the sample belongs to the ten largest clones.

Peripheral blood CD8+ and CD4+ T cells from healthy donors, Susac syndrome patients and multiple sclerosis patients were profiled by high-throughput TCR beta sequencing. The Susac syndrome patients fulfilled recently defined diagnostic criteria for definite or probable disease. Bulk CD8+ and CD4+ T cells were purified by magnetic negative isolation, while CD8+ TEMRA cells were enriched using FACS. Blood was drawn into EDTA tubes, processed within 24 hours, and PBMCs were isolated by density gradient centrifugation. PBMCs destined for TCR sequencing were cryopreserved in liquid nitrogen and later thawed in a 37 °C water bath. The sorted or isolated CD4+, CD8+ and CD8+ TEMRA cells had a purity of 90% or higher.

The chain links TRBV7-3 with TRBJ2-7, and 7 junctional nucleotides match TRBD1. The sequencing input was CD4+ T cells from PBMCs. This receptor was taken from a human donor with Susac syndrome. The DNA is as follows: TGTGCCAGCAGCCCGGGGACAGTCCCCAACTACGAGCAGTACTTC. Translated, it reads CASSPGTVPNYEQYF. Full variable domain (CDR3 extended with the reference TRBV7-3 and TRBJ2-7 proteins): GAGVSQTPSNKVTEKGKYVELRCDPISGHTALYWYRQSLGQGPEFLIYFQGTGAADDSGLPNDRFFAVRPEGSVSTLKIQRTERGDSAVYLCASSPGTVPNYEQYFGPGTRLTVT.